One and the same sample provided the 15 T cell receptor beta chains below, sequenced in a study of T cells in Graves' hyperthyroidism and ophthalmopathy. TCR beta CDR3 region amplification was performed from RNA transcripts. Initially, a first-round RT-PCR of the TCR CDR3 employed the HTBI primer set. TCRdb reprocessed the multiplex PCR reads with MiXCR, giving one entry per CDR3 protein. The sample shows a few hundred thousand distinct CDR3 sequences, about 45% of them seen only once. Sequencing input: peripheral blood or thyroid tissue (not recorded which). The origin of the receptors is an adult woman with Graves' disease, either hyperthyroidism or ophthalmopathy (not recorded which).

With respect to this clonotype: This CDR3 fails to terminate in the conserved phenylalanine or tryptophan, so it likely reflects a read error. The DNA is omitted, as the CDR3 cannot be located on it reliably, and the CDR3 follows TCRdb's listing. This chain links TRBV7-8 with TRBJ1-6. The CDR3 is 17 amino acids in total, end residues counted. CDR1 and CDR2 from the germline V gene are SGHVS and FQNEAQ. Here the CDR3 reads CASSHTAGPIIRISLHR.

The chain combines TRBV10-1 with TRBJ1-4; no clear D. The CDR3 is 12 amino acids. In germline, CDR1 is WNHNN, CDR2 SYGVQD (reference sequence). The V and J ends lost 4 bases and 9 bases respectively, with 9 bases between them. CDR3 region: CASSGVDQKLFF. The CDR3 DNA follows: TGCGCCAGCAGTGGTGTTGACCAAAAACTGTTTTTT.

This clonotype was recorded only once. The chain is built from TRBV6-2 or TRBV6-3 and TRBJ1-2, with D possibly being TRBD1 (6 bases). Germline values: CDR1 MNHEY, CDR2 SVGEGT. The CDR3 consists of 13 residues. Trimming stripped 7 bases from V and 4 bases from J, with 13 bases between. The CDR3 sequence: CASTNRAAYGYTF. In DNA form, the CDR3 reads TGTGCCAGCACGAACAGGGCCGCCTATGGCTACACCTTC.

This clonotype was detected many times. The chain couples TRBV7-6 to TRBJ2-2; TRBD2 might be the D (7 bases). Germline V gene lookup returns CDR1 SGHVS and CDR2 FNYEAQ. The CDR3 has 15 amino acids. The V end was cut by 7 bases, the J end by 4 bases, with 16 bases between. CDR3 nucleotide sequence: TGTGCCAGCACCAACTTGCGGGGGCGCACCGGGGAGCTGTTTTTT. As protein: CASTNLRGRTGELFF.

This clonotype was counted a single time. Possible read error: a much larger clone is one base away. The chain carries TRBV6-6 and TRBJ1-2; D is perhaps TRBD1 (6 bases). Germline V gene data show CDR1 as MNHNY and CDR2 as SVGAGI (reference sequence). The CDR3 sequence is 13 residues long. The CDR3 DNA reads TGTGCCAGCAGTTTAAGCAGGGGCGATGGCCACACCTTC. This translates into CASSLSRGDGHTF.

This clonotype was seen at least ten times. V usage is TRBV12-3 or TRBV12-4 and J usage is TRBJ2-2, with D possibly being TRBD1 (5 bases). Trimming removed 4 bases at V and 11 bases at J, with 14 bases between. The CDR3 has 13 amino acids. DNA for the CDR3: TGTGCCAGCAGTTCGCAGGGTTTCGGTGAGCTGTTTTTT. The encoded protein is CASSSQGFGELFF.

This clonotype was seen many times. The chain has TRBV5-5 and TRBJ1-5; 8 bases are a match to TRBD1. CDR3 size: 14 residues. Germline V CDR1 and CDR2: SGHKS, YYEKEE (reference sequence). Trimming removed 0 bases from V and 6 bases from J; junction bases left unmatched: 2. For the CDR3, the DNA is TGTGCCAGCAGCTTGGGGCAGGGGGCTCAGCCCCAGCATTTT. Its protein product is CASSLGQGAQPQHF.

This clonotype was recorded at least ten times. The V call is TRBV5-1, the J call TRBJ2-5; D remains unclear. The CDR3 runs 14 residues. V lost 3 bases and J 2 bases, leaving 11 bases between the germline ends. Germline values: CDR1 SGHRS, CDR2 YFSETQ. The CDR3 DNA reads as TGCGCCAGCAGCTACAACTCAGCTCAAGAGACCCAGTACTTC. Amino acids: CASSYNSAQETQYF.

Ten or more counts support this clonotype. J is TRBJ2-5 and V is TRBV7-9; perhaps TRBD2 as D (5 bases). The CDR3 totals 12 residues. The ends were cut back, 5 bases at V and 5 bases at J, with 9 bases in the middle. From germline, CDR1 is SEHNR and CDR2 FQNEAQ (reference sequence). The CDR3 DNA reads as TGTGCCAGCAGCCCCACTAGGGAGACCCAGTACTTC. This translates into CASSPTRETQYF.

This sequence joins TRBV29-1 and TRBJ2-5; the D call may be TRBD1 or TRBD2 (5 bases each). Germline CDR1 and CDR2: SQVTM and ANQGSEA. V lost 7 bases to trimming and J lost 2 bases, with 20 bases between them. The CDR3 covers 15 residues. In nucleotides, the CDR3 is TGCAGCGCCGAGCCCACAGGACTGTCTCAAGAGACCCAGTACTTC. It yields the protein CSAEPTGLSQETQYF.

A remark on this clonotype: One end of the junction fails to match germline, which may point to a read error. The CDR3 loop reads CASSRRESHF. CDR3 sequence (DNA): TGTGCCAGCAGTCGCAGGGAGTCCCATTTT. The genes are TRBV6-6 and TRBJ1-4; possibly TRBD1 for D (5 bases). This CDR3 has 10 residues. The germline gives CDR1 MNHNY, CDR2 SVGAGI (reference sequence).

The rearrangement links TRBV19 to TRBJ2-7; perhaps TRBD1 as D (5 bases). Per germline, CDR1 LNHDA and CDR2 SQIVND (reference sequence). There are 13 residues in the CDR3. The ends were cut back, 3 bases at V and 3 bases at J, with 9 bases in the middle. CDR3 bases: TGTGCCAGTAGTATCACGCAGGGCTACGAGCAGTACTTC. As protein: CASSITQGYEQYF. Looking up the rest from reference TRBV19 and TRBJ2-7 gives the full variable domain: DGGITQSPKYLFRKEGQNVTLSCEQNLNHDAMYWYRQDPGQGLRLIYYSQIVNDFQKGDIAEGYSVSREKKESFPLTVTSAQKNPTAFYLCASSITQGYEQYFGPGTRLTVT.

The rearrangement uses TRBV2 and TRBJ2-5, with 8 nucleotides matching TRBD1. Per germline, CDR1 SNHLY and CDR2 FYNNEI. V shed 7 bases, J shed 3 bases, and the junction held 4 bases outside the gene matches. The CDR3 covers 13 residues. In nucleotides, the CDR3 is TGTGCCAGCAAACCGGGACAGGAAGAGACCCAGTACTTC. Protein product: CASKPGQEETQYF.

This clonotype was detected many times. The chain carries TRBV7-9 and TRBJ2-2, with D possibly matching TRBD2 (7 bases). In germline, CDR1 is SEHNR, CDR2 FQNEAQ (reference sequence). The V gene lost 5 bases and the J gene lost 4 bases, with 23 bases spanning the gap. CDR3 size: 18 residues. CDR3 protein: CASSLPLGGASSTGELFF. CDR3 sequence (DNA): TGTGCCAGCAGCCTCCCCCTGGGGGGGGCCTCGAGCACCGGGGAGCTGTTTTTT.

A note on this clonotype: At one boundary the junction diverges from the germline segment, which might be a read error. J is TRBJ2-7 and V is TRBV2, with D unresolved. Per germline, CDR1 SNHLY and CDR2 FYNNEI. This CDR3 is 10 amino acids long. The CDR3 coding sequence is TGTGCCAGCAGTGAGGGCGAGCTGAACTTC. Translating gives CASSEGELNF.